This T cell receptor (beta chain) derives from a study of identical twins. Study conclusions and caveats: Twin-shared out-of-frame alpha sequences showed excess low generation probability. Recombination models fit unrelated individuals' TCR alpha sharing but underestimated twins'. With abundant cord blood beta clonotypes, insertions were fewer; memory repertoires showed no such pattern.

Trimming took 8 bases from V and 3 from J, leaving 13 bases between them. This CDR3 is 14 amino acids long. The germline V gene encodes CDR1 MNHNS and CDR2 SASEGT. TCRdb called the 5' RACE reads again in MiXCR, with one record for every CDR3 protein. The repertoire holds hundreds of thousands of distinct CDR3 sequences, with about 12% as singletons. In regard to this clonotype: Its specificity is unknown.

This sample also appeared in a second study, on yellow fever vaccine responses in identical twins.

V and J are TRBV6-1 and TRBJ2-2; a possible D gene is TRBD2 (6 bases). The sample consisted of PBMCs. This TCR was sampled from a woman aged 18 to 35 in good health. CDR3 amino acids: CASGTGRYTGELFF. The CDR3 DNA reads as TGTGCCAGCGGAACCGGGAGATACACCGGGGAGCTGTTTTTT.